This T cell receptor beta chain comes out of a study of T cells after posttransplantation cyclophosphamide. Remarks on this clone: The antigen is undetermined.

Profiled with immunoSEQ multiplex PCR; TCRdb holds only in-frame clones, not every one. The table shows 50,000 to 65,000 clones, with roughly 84% occurring only once. Overall study results and limits: Later post-transplant blood repertoires were often dominated by donor CD8+ memory clones. Recipient CMV seropositivity and CMV reactivation strongly tracked TRB clonality. Skin or GI-infiltrating T cells shared few TRB sequences with blood.

The CDR3 has 14 amino acids. Between the trimmed V and J ends, which lost 5 bases and 5 bases, there was a span of 16 bases. The sample comprised PBMCs. This clonotype was sampled from a man aged 25-40 years with a blood cancer, CMV-positive, and with a related stem cell donor. The chain carries TRBV6-7 and TRBJ2-7, with D uncertain. TRBV6-7 is given ORF status, its function remaining uncertain. CDR3: CASSRPRLANEQYF. As DNA, the CDR3 is TGTGCCAGCAGTAGGCCGAGGTTAGCCAACGAGCAGTACTTC.